This T cell receptor beta chain was found in a study of PD-1 blockade in classical Hodgkin lymphoma. Study at large: Nivolumab dosed at 3 mg/kg went to patients intravenously every 2 weeks. Broader study findings: As was reported, newly diagnosed patients showed lower baseline TCR diversity than healthy donors did. CD4+ TCR diversity climbed significantly by C4D1, unlike CD8+ TCR diversity.

Profiling relied on immunoSEQ multiplex PCR, and the TCRdb table lists in-frame clones only, not all of them. The data contain some 13,000 clones, around 80% of them singletons. After autologous stem cell transplantation all patients relapsed, and prior brentuximab vedotin exposure differed between cohorts. Best overall response was complete response, partial response or progressive disease in these relapsed/refractory classical Hodgkin lymphoma patients. On this clone: Its antigen is not known.

Trimming removed 5 bases from V and 7 bases from J; junction bases left unmatched: 10. The germline V gene encodes CDR1 SGHTA and CDR2 FQGNSA. There are 14 residues in the CDR3. The sample was peripheral blood mononuclear cells (PBMCs), taken at baseline. The chain is built from TRBV7-2 and TRBJ2-7; TRBD2 aligns across 8 bases. The clonotype comes from a human donor with classical Hodgkin lymphoma. In DNA form, the CDR3 reads TGTGCCAGCAGCAAACTAGCGGTCCCGCGGGAGCAGTACTTC. This translates into CASSKLAVPREQYF.